This T cell receptor (beta chain) came from a study of shared clonotypes between healthy human individuals. Study summary: Sampling drew on donors who were a couple of women and a few men aged 18 to 49. Study results and caveats: Donors were few, which limited the genetic and exposure-history diversity represented.

In the study's own analysis: There were no quality scores in the junction-only immunoSEQ sequences, so filtering differed. The method was immunoSEQ multiplex PCR; TCRdb's version includes in-frame clones alone and lacks a portion of them. Clone size and the V and J calls come from that table; the DNA yielded D and trimming. The sample lists 400,000 to 600,000 clones, 75% to 80% occurring once. About this clone itself: What it binds is unknown.

The CDR3 is 14 residues long. Losses at the gene ends were 7 bases for V and 6 bases for J; bases not matched to a gene: 11. Germline CDR1 MNHNY, CDR2 SVGAGI (reference sequence). This sequence joins TRBV6-6 and TRBJ2-7, with 8 nucleotides matching TRBD1. The source of this sequence is a woman aged 40 to 55 in good health. Some clones in this sample may be carry-over from other donors' samples. Sequenced: PBMCs. CDR3 loop: CASNDGQGLSEQYF. In DNA form, the CDR3 reads TGTGCCAGCAACGACGGACAGGGACTGAGCGAGCAGTACTTC.